This TCR beta chain was obtained from a study of blood T cell repertoires in COVID-19 (dated by TCRdb to between 2020 and 2021). About the investigation overall: Samples from collaborators originated in the United States, Italy and Spain and spanned both the acute and convalescent phases of COVID-19. The repertoires were made available in a free public database intended to serve as a resource for research on the immune response to SARS-CoV-2. The samples were drawn from two sources: the first 160 participants of the ongoing ImmuneRACE study, and 950 to 1,500 subjects contributed by 6 global collaborators. A de-identified subject ID, COVID-19 status, age in years and sex were almost always included in the sample metadata. Subjects who had been exposed to COVID-19, were actively infected with it, or had recovered from it provided the deeply sampled blood TCRbeta repertoires that made up the dataset. The prospective study material was composed of cDNA or gDNA derived from T cells, B-cell-depleted T cells, or PBMCs. HLA class I and class II types, where available, came from metadata supplied by the sample provider rather than from assay-based typing. Broad study findings and their caveats: Clinical and demographic metadata were provided uncurated, with the amount varying by source and participant.

In the prospective study, participants were roughly 18 to 89 years old, resided in fewer than 25 geographic areas of the United States, and were enrolled through a virtual design. To assign participants to cohorts, the prospective study relied on clinical history that participants themselves reported in a screening survey and a study questionnaire. Exposed participants had been in contact, within 2 weeks of entering the study, with a person who had a PCR-confirmed or clinician-diagnosed case of COVID-19. Each participant in the prospective study had whole blood, serum and a nasopharyngeal or oropharyngeal swab collected by mobile phlebotomists. Participants in the prospective study had the option to provide additional blood draws and questionnaires over a roughly 2-month period. Prospective study blood samples were shipped either frozen or at room temperature before DNA extraction. Turning to this clone: No cognate antigen has been identified for it. No clone much larger than this one lies a single base away; base qualities are absent.

For CDR1 and CDR2, the germline V gene (reference sequence) lists SEHNR and FQNEAQ. The V end loses 4 bases and the J end loses 9 bases, and a stretch of 12 bases separates them. The CDR3 holds 12 amino acids from the cysteine to the phenylalanine. Only the CDR3 DNA stays, 36 bases, in frame from base 1. The immunoSEQ Assay, a bias-controlled multiplex PCR, was used to amplify TCRbeta CDR3 regions from genomic DNA. In the paper's pipeline: The number of nucleated cells in each sample was estimated from the amplification of reference gene primers within the assay. To quantify the absolute abundance of each unique TCRbeta CDR3 rearrangement, sequence reads were collapsed and filtered. For each sample, productive Simpson clonality was calculated by taking the square root of Simpson's diversity index across productive rearrangements. TCRdb carries this immuneACCESS record with in-frame sequences only. Its versions omit some clonotypes, under half of them owing to an unresolved V gene in the studies checked, with the rest unexplained. The V and J calls and the clone size are those of that table, but D and trimming were determined from the DNA. The sample yields about 320,000 clones; 75% to 90% were counted once. The ten largest account for over 1.5% of the sample.

Sequenced input: PBMCs or T cells enriched from blood (not recorded which). In this chain, TRBV7-9 is recombined with TRBJ2-5; TRBD2 is a possible D gene, resting on 5 matching bases. The clonotype was recovered from a woman younger than 45 who had been exposed to COVID-19. The CDR3 amino acid sequence is: CASSYAVGAQYF. The nucleotides are TGTGCCAGCAGCTATGCCGTCGGGGCCCAGTACTTC.